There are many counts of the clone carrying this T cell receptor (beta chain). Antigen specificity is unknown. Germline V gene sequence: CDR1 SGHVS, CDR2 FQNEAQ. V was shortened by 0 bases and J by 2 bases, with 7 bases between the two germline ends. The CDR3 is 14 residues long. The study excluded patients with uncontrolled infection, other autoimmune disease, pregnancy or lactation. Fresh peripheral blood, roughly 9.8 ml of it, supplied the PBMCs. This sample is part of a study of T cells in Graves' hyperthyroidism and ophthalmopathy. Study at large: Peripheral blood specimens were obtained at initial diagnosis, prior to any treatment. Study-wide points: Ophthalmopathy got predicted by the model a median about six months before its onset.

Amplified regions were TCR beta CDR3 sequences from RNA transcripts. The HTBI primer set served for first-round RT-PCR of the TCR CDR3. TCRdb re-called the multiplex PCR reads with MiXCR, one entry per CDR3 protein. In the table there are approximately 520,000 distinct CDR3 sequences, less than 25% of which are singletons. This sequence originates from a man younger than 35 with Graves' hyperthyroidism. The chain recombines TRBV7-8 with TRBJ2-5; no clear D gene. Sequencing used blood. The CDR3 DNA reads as TGTGCCAGCAGCTTAGCGTGGGTGCAAGAGACCCAGTACTTC. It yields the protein CASSLAWVQETQYF.